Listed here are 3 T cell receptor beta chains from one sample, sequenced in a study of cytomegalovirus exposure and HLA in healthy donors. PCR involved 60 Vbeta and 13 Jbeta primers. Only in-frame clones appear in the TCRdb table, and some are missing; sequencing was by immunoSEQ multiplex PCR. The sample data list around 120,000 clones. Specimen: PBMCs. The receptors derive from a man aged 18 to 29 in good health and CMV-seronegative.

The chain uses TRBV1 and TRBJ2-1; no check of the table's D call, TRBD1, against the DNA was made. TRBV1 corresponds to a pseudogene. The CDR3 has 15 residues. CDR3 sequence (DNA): TGCACCAGCAGCCATCTTTCCAGGAATGACAATGAGCAGTTCTTC. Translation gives CTSSHLSRNDNEQFF.

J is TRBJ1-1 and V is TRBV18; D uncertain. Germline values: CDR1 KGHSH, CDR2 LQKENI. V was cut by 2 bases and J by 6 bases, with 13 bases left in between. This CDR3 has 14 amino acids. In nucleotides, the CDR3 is TGTGCCAGCTCACCAATGGTTTCCGGGGCTGAAGCTTTCTTT. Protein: CASSPMVSGAEAFF.

The CDR3 DNA sequence: TGTGCCAGCGGCACCACCCGTAAGCAGTACTTC. As protein: CASGTTRKQYF. The rearrangement uses TRBV28 and TRBJ2-7, with unresolved D. The germline CDR1 and CDR2 sequences are MDHEN and SYDVKM. V lost 8 bases, J lost 8 bases, and 13 bases lay in between. This CDR3 has 11 residues.